This T cell receptor beta chain was observed in a study of blood T cell repertoires in COVID-19. The junction had 7 bases not matched to a gene; V was cut back by 3 bases and J by 11 bases. The CDR3 loop spans 15 amino acids. Germline CDR1 is KGHSH and CDR2 is LQKENI. Sequencing used immunoSEQ multiplex PCR; TCRdb keeps in-frame clones, though not all of them. The data hold a few hundred thousand clones, with around 90% observed a single time. The receptor was derived from a woman in her thirties or forties with COVID-19, enrolled during active disease. The rearrangement uses TRBV18 and TRBJ2-3; 14 positions agree with TRBD2. Sample: peripheral blood. The CDR3 nucleotides read TGTGCCAGCTCACCTGGGACTAGCGGGGGCCTCGTGCAGTATTTT. As protein: CASSPGTSGGLVQYF.